This T cell receptor beta chain was captured by sequencing in a study of naive and memory T cell subsets. This clonotype was found many times. TCR cDNA received a 3' ligated oligonucleotide that carried a UMI. The SP2 primer and nested alpha and beta constant region primers amplified ligated cDNA in four rounds. TCRdb processed the 5' RACE reads anew with MiXCR; each CDR3 protein has one entry. The sample records about 62,000 distinct CDR3 sequences, more than 6% being singletons. The clonotype was recovered from a female donor in good health.

The chain's CDR3 is CSATRTSRIAEAFF. The CDR3, as DNA: TGCAGCGCTACACGGACCAGTAGGATCGCTGAAGCTTTCTTT. The rearrangement uses TRBV29-1 and TRBJ1-1; D uncertain. This CDR3 is 14 amino acids long. Germline V gene sequence: CDR1 SQVTM, CDR2 ANQGSEA. V was trimmed by 7 bases and J by 6 bases, leaving 21 bases between them.